This T cell receptor beta chain was sequenced in a study of cytomegalovirus exposure and HLA in healthy donors. The primer mix had 60 Vbeta and 13 Jbeta primers. Sequenced by immunoSEQ multiplex PCR; TCRdb stores in-frame clones only, minus some. Here the sample spans some 150,000 clones, around 78% being singletons. Study outcomes and limitations: With high specificity and sensitivity, the classifier reportedly diagnosed cytomegalovirus status.

With regard to this clone: Its antigen is unknown.

There were likely unrecorded immune exposures, though donors were nominally healthy when sampled. Germline loops: CDR1 SSHAT, CDR2 FNYEAQ (reference sequence). The V and J ends lost 2 bases and 5 bases, in that order; junction bases with no gene match: 5. The CDR3 covers 16 residues. This sequence was found in a man in his forties in good health and CMV-seropositive. The sequencing sample was made of PBMCs. The rearrangement joins TRBV7-7 to TRBJ2-2, with 10 positions matching TRBD2. CDR3 in amino acids: CASSLLAGEGTGELFF. The CDR3, as DNA: TGTGCCAGCAGCTTACTAGCGGGAGAAGGGACCGGGGAGCTGTTTTTT.